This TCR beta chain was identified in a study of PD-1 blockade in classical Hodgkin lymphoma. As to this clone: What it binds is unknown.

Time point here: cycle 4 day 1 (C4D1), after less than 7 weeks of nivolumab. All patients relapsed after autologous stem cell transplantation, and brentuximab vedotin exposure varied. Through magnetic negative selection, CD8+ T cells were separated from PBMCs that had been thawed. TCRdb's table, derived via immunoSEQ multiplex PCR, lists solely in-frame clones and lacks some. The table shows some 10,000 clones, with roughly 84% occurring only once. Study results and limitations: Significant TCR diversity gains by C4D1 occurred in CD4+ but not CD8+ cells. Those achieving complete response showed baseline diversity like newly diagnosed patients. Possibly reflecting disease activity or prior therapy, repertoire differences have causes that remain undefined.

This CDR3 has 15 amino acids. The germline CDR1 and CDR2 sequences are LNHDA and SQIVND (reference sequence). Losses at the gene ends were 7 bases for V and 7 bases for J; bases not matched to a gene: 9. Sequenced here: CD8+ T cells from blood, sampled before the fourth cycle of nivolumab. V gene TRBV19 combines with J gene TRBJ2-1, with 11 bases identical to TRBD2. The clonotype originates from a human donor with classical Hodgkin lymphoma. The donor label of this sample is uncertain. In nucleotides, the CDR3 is TGTGCCAGTACTCTAATAGCGGGAGGGCCTAATGAGCAGTTCTTC. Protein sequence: CASTLIAGGPNEQFF.